This T cell receptor beta chain was documented in a study of T cell responses to AZD1222 COVID-19 vaccine (dated by TCRdb to the early 2020s). The study in broad terms: A total of approximately 250 trial participants underwent TCR sequencing, of whom approximately 200 had received two doses of AZD1222 and 26 had received two doses of the MenACWY control vaccine. Enrollment into the trials was organized by age into subgroups of 18-55, 56-69 and 70-plus years, and those subgroups contained about 150, 27 and 61 TCR-sequenced participants, respectively. What the authors observed across the whole study: Vaccine-associated CD4 TCRs spanned the whole spike protein, with dominant responses in regions 160-218 and 743-854. Conclusions about previously exposed vaccinees are limited, since just six or seven AZD1222 recipients were seropositive for SARS-CoV-2 at baseline. The 56-69-year group was small, and its depth increase did not reach significance, likely because of low power. A significant rise in spike-specific TCR breadth and depth was observed after two AZD1222 doses relative to day 0 and relative to MenACWY recipients. Because no samples from the day 14 peak response were available, repertoires could be characterized only after the peak T cell response. Most participants were white British and females outnumbered males, and the authors suggested that clonal diversity may have been underestimated. Epitopes outside the regions mutated in the B.1.351 and B.1.1.7 variants were reportedly recognized by nearly half of the unique spike-specific TCRs.

From its cysteine to its phenylalanine, the CDR3 spans 15 amino acids. Left in the record is the CDR3 DNA by itself, 45 bases read in frame from the first base. Per the germline V gene, SGHTA is the CDR1 and FQGNSA is the CDR2. Between the V and J ends, shortened by 4 bases and 4 bases respectively, the junction contains 13 bases. In the paper's terms, the time point label means: about 28 days (+/-7) after the second vaccine dose. AZD1222 recipients with second doses at about 4 weeks or about 12 weeks were pooled, because spike-specific TCR depth and breadth did not differ between schedules. Vaccinee samples came from UK trials COV001 and COV002, including a single-blind randomized controlled phase 2/3 trial of AZD1222 (ChAdOx1 nCoV-19) in healthy adults. Trial participant PBMC samples were collected at day 0 and day 28 after the second dose for TCRbeta chain sequencing. The CDR3 regions of human TCRbeta chains were analyzed by immunosequencing. Regarding the original processing steps: TCRs in the repertoires were matched against a reference library of SARS-CoV-2-specific TCRs that had been generated with the MIRA antigen-specificity platform. Breadth meant the fraction of unique TCRs that were SARS-CoV-2-associated, whereas depth meant the fraction of total T cells that were SARS-CoV-2-associated. Using the MIRA data, each spike-specific TCR was mapped to the spike region that the TCR reacts to and placed in a CD4 or CD8 class. Log10-transformed breadth and depth values were compared by one-way ANOVA with Sidak's multiple comparisons tests. TCRdb holds this immuneACCESS table with in-frame rearrangements only. Some clones are missing; in checked studies, unresolved V genes explain under half, and the rest has no known cause. V, J and clone size are taken as reported in that table, and D and trimming were inferred from the DNA itself. For this sample there are about 160,000 clones; roughly 90% appear just once. Over 4% of the sample goes to the ten largest clones.

Turning to this clone: Its antigen is still unknown. Within one base of it there is no much larger clone, and no base qualities were kept.

This specimen was peripheral blood, taken 28 days after the second AZD1222 dose. This clonotype was sampled from an adult who received the AZD1222 COVID-19 vaccine. The V and J segments used are TRBV7-2 and TRBJ2-2; the best D guess is TRBD2, with 5 bases matching. The CDR3: CASSSAGVGTGELFF. The nucleotide sequence reads TGTGCCAGCAGCTCGGCCGGGGTTGGCACCGGGGAGCTGTTTTTT.